The T cell receptor (beta chain) under discussion was sequenced for a study of blood T cell repertoires in COVID-19. Study-wide background: There were acute and convalescent COVID-19 samples, and they came from the United States, Italy and Spain.

Per germline, CDR1 MDHEN and CDR2 SYDVKM. V trimming: 3 bases; J trimming: 5 bases; junction bases outside the gene matches: 9. The CDR3 runs to 16 residues. In the authors' workflow: Amplified reference gene primers provided the basis for estimating nucleated cell counts. The table came from immunoSEQ multiplex PCR; TCRdb's copy has only in-frame clones and leaves some out. That table is the source of V, J and clone size, and D and trimming were worked out from the DNA. The data hold around 280,000 clones, with about 90% observed a single time. What was sequenced was peripheral blood. This clonotype was sampled from a woman aged 25-40 years who had recovered from COVID-19. The V call is TRBV28, the J call TRBJ2-3, with 9 bases identical to TRBD1. The CDR3 spells CASSFIRTGAGDTQYF. Here the CDR3 DNA reads TGTGCCAGCAGTTTTATTCGGACAGGGGCAGGAGATACGCAGTATTTT.